The 3 T cell receptor beta chains below come from one sample, sequenced in a study of blood T cell repertoires in COVID-19. Assay: immunoSEQ multiplex PCR; the TCRdb copy retains only in-frame clones and omits some. The table has some 160,000 clones, about 87% seen once. Sample: peripheral blood. The receptors derive from a woman in her seventies with COVID-19, enrolled during active disease.

CDR3 DNA: TGTGCCAGCAGCAGACGGACTAGCGGGGAGACCCAGTACTTC. Protein sequence: CASSRRTSGETQYF. The chain links TRBV7-2 to TRBJ2-5, with TRBD2 matching over 11 bases. The ends lost 5 bases at V and 5 bases at J; junction bases unmatched: 4. The CDR3 totals 14 residues. Germline loops: CDR1 SGHTA, CDR2 FQGNSA.

This clone was detected only once. The V and J genes are TRBV10-3 and TRBJ2-7; 8 bases agree with TRBD1. V lost 10 bases to trimming and J lost 3 bases; unmatched junction nucleotides: 2. Per germline, CDR1 ENHRY and CDR2 SYGVKD. CDR3 length equals 11 residues. The CDR3: CASGQGYEQYF. In nucleotides, the CDR3 is TGTGCCAGCGGACAGGGCTACGAGCAGTACTTC.

This chain uses TRBV19 with TRBJ1-5, with a possible D match to TRBD1 (6 bases). This CDR3 has 16 residues. Germline CDR1 LNHDA, CDR2 SQIVND (reference sequence). V was cut by 10 bases and J by 0 bases, with 19 bases left in between. CDR3 protein: CATRDTKFDSNQPQHF. CDR3 coding DNA: TGTGCCACCCGGGACACCAAGTTCGATAGCAATCAGCCCCAGCATTTT.